The clone carrying this TCR beta chain has a handful of counts. Only in-frame clones appear in the TCRdb table, and some are missing; sequencing was by immunoSEQ multiplex PCR. The sample lists about 18,000 clones, around three quarters occurring once. The CDR3 is made up of 14 amino acids. The germline V and J ends were trimmed by 0 bases and 6 bases, with 11 bases remaining between them. Germline lookup yields CDR1 SGHKS and CDR2 YYEKEE (reference sequence). The sample originates from a study of neoadjuvant nivolumab and ipilimumab in lung cancer. The rearrangement links TRBV5-5 to TRBJ2-3; no clear D gene. This TCR was sampled from an adult with non-small cell lung cancer. The starting material was tumor tissue, obtained after neoadjuvant nivolumab, alone or with ipilimumab, at or shortly before surgery. The CDR3 DNA reads TGTGCCAGCAGCTTGGGGTCCTATGTGGATACGCAGTATTTT. Translated: CASSLGSYVDTQYF.